The next 10 T cell receptor beta chains were all read from a single sample in a study of siplizumab effects on memory and regulatory T cells. Using immunoSEQ multiplex PCR, the repertoire was profiled, and TCRdb retains in-frame clones only, with some absent. The top ten clones hold over 0.15% of a sample with over 95,000 clones, just under 95% of them seen once. The material sequenced was non-Treg CD4+ T cells sorted from blood. Every receptor here comes from a human donor in good health.

This clone was seen a single time. This rearrangement joins TRBV4-1 to TRBJ1-5; 8 nucleotides align to TRBD1. After removal of 4 bases from V and 0 bases from J, the junction contained 2 bases not matched to a gene. CDR1 and CDR2 from the germline V gene are MGHRA and YSYEKL. This CDR3 comprises 15 residues. CDR3 amino acids: CASSRDRNSNQPQHF. The CDR3 DNA reads as TGCGCCAGCAGCCGGGACAGGAATAGCAATCAGCCCCAGCATTTT.

This chain links TRBV12-5 with TRBJ2-2; tentatively, D is TRBD1 (5 bases). The CDR3 length is 14 residues. With 9 bases removed from V and 6 bases from J, the gap between germline ends came to 17 bases. Germline lookup yields CDR1 LGHNT and CDR2 FRNRAP. The CDR3 DNA sequence: TGTGCTAGCACTCCAGGGTATCAAGCCGGGGAGCTGTTTTTT. This encodes CASTPGYQAGELFF.

The V call is TRBV29-1, the J call TRBJ2-5, with 7 bases matching TRBD1. Losses at the gene ends were 2 bases for V and 4 bases for J; bases not matched to a gene: 7. The length of the CDR3 is 14 residues. CDR1 and CDR2 from the germline V gene are SQVTM and ANQGSEA. CDR3 region: CSVEKRGLVETQYF. CDR3 coding DNA: TGCAGCGTTGAAAAAAGGGGGCTGGTAGAGACCCAGTACTTC.

This clone appeared once. The gene calls are TRBV21-1 and TRBJ1-5. TRBV21-1 is deemed a pseudogene. The CDR3 sequence is 14 residues long. The CDR3 loop is CASSKDGPDQPQHF. The CDR3 coding sequence is TGTGCCAGCAGCAAAGACGGGCCGGATCAGCCCCAGCATTTT.

The chain is built from TRBV7-2 and TRBJ2-5; the D is unclear. The CDR3 contains 14 residues. Deletions cut 5 bases from V and 2 bases from J, with 12 bases between. CDR1 and CDR2 from the germline V gene are SGHTA and FQGNSA. The CDR3 spells CASSQNRIQETQYF. The CDR3 DNA sequence: TGTGCCAGCAGCCAGAACCGTATTCAAGAGACCCAGTACTTC.

CDR3 in amino acids: CASSLACQSTDTQYF. The DNA of the CDR3 is TGTGCCAGCAGCTTAGCGTGCCAGTCCACAGATACGCAGTATTTT. The chain joins TRBV7-4 to TRBJ2-3; D is unresolved. Trimming removed 0 bases from V and 2 bases from J, with 9 bases in between. This CDR3 has 15 residues. Germline CDR1 SGHVT, CDR2 SQSDAQ.

The chain has TRBV7-3 and TRBJ2-2, with 8 bases that match TRBD1. The V gene end was trimmed by 0 bases and the J gene end by 6 bases; junction bases not matched to a gene: 3. In germline, CDR1 is SGHTA, CDR2 FQGTGA. There are 15 residues in the CDR3. This CDR3 is CASSLTAGGPGELFF. In nucleotides, the CDR3 is TGTGCCAGCAGCTTAACCGCAGGGGGCCCCGGGGAGCTGTTTTTT.

The rearrangement joins TRBV7-2 to TRBJ2-7, with 9 bases fitting TRBD2. Per germline, CDR1 SGHTA and CDR2 FQGNSA. The V segment lost 4 bases and the J segment 0 bases; nucleotides outside the gene matches: 1. The CDR3 spans 14 residues. Here the CDR3 reads CASSSSGDSYEQYF. The CDR3 region has the DNA TGTGCCAGCAGCTCTAGCGGGGACTCCTACGAGCAGTACTTC.

This chain links TRBV2 with TRBJ1-1; D is unresolved. Looked up from germline, CDR1 is SNHLY and CDR2 is FYNNEI. This CDR3 region has 12 residues. V was shortened by 6 bases and J by 5 bases, with 10 bases between the two germline ends. As DNA, the CDR3 is TGTGCCAGCAGCGCAGCGGGAACTGAAGCTTTCTTT. Translated: CASSAAGTEAFF.

The chain uses TRBV7-2 and TRBJ2-3; 9 bases are a match to TRBD1. V trimming: 2 bases; J trimming: 3 bases; junction bases outside the gene matches: 3. Germline V CDR1 and CDR2: SGHTA, FQGNSA. The CDR3 is 15 residues long. Here the CDR3 reads CASSLSGTGTDTQYF. Written as DNA, the CDR3 is TGTGCCAGCAGCTTATCCGGGACAGGGACAGATACGCAGTATTTT. The full variable domain, in which reference TRBV7-2 and TRBJ2-3 provide the parts outside the CDR3, is GAGVSQSPSNKVTEKGKDVELRCDPISGHTALYWYRQSLGQGLEFLIYFQGNSAPDKSGLPSDRFSAERTGGSVSTLTIQRTQQEDSAVYLCASSLSGTGTDTQYFGPGTRLTVL.